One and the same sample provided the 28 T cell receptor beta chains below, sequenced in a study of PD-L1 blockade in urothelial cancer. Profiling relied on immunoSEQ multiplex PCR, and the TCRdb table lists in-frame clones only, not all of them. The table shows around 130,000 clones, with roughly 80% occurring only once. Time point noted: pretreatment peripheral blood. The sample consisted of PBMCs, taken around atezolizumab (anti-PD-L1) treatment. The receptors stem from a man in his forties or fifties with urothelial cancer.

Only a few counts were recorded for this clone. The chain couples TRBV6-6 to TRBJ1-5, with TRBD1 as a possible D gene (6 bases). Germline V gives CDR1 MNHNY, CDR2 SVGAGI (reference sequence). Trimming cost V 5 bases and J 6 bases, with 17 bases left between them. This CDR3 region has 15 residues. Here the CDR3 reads CASSRDPQGSQPQHF. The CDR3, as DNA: TGTGCCAGCAGTCGCGACCCCCAGGGGAGTCAGCCCCAGCATTTT.

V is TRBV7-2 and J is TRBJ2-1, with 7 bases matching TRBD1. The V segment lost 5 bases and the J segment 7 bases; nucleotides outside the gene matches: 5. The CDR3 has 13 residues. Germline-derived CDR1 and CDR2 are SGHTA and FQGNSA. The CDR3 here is CASSPDRVNEQFF. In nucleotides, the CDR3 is TGTGCCAGCAGCCCCGACAGGGTAAATGAGCAGTTCTTC.

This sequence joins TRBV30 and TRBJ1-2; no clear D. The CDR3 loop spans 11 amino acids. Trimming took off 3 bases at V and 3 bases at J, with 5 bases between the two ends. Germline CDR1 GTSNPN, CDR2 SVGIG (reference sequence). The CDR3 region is CAWSPYYGYTF. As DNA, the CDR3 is TGTGCCTGGAGCCCCTACTATGGCTACACCTTC. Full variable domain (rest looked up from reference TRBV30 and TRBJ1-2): SQTIHQWPATLVQPVGSPLSLECTVEGTSNPNLYWYRQAAGRGLQLLFYSVGIGQISSEVPQNLSASRPQDRQFILSSKKLLLSDSGFYLCAWSPYYGYTFGSGTRLTVV.

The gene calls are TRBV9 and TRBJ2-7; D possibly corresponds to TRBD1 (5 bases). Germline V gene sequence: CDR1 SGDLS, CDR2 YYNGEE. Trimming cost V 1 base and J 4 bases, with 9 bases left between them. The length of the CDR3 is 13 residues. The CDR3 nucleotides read TGTGCCAGCAGCGTAAGCTCAGGGTACGAGCAGTACTTC. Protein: CASSVSSGYEQYF.

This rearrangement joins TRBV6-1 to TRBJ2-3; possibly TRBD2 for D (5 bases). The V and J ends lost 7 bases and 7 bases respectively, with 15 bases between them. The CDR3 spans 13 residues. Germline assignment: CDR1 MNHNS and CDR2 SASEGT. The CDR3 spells CASKGGPDYTQYF. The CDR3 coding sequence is TGTGCCAGCAAGGGCGGGCCCGATTATACGCAGTATTTT.

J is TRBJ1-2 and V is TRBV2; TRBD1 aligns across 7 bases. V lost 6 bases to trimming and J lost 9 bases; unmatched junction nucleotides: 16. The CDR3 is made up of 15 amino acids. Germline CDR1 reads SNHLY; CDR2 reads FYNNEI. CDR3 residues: CASRTGAQGVSSYTF. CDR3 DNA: TGTGCCAGCAGGACCGGTGCCCAGGGGGTATCGAGCTACACCTTC. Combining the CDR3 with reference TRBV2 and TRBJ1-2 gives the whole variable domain EPEVTQTPSHQVTQMGQEVILRCVPISNHLYFYWYRQILGQKVEFLVSFYNNEISEKSEIFDDQFSVERPDGSNFTLKIRSTKLEDSAMYFCASRTGAQGVSSYTFGSGTRLTVV.

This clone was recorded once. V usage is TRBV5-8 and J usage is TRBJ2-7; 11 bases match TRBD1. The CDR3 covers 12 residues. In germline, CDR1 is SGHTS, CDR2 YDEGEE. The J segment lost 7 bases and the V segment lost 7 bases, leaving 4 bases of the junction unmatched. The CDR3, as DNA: TGTGCCAGCCGGGACAGGGGGACGGAGCAGTACTTC. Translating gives CASRDRGTEQYF.

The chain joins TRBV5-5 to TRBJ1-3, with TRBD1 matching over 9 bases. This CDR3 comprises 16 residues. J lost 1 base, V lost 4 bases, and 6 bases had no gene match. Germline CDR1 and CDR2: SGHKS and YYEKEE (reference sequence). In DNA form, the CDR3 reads TGTGCCAGCAGCATGTTGGGACAGGGATCTGGAAACACCATATATTTT. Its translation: CASSMLGQGSGNTIYF.

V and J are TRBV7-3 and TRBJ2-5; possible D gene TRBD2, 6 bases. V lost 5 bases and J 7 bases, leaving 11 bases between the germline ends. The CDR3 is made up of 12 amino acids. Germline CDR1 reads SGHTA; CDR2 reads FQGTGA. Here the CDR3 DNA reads TGTGCCAGCAGCGCGGGGTGGGGGACCCAGTACTTC. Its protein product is CASSAGWGTQYF.

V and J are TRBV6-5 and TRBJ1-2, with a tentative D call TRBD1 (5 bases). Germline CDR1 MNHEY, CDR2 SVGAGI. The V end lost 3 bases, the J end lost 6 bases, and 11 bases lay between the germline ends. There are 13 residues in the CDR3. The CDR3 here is CASSYQGSDGYTF. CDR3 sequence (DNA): TGTGCCAGCAGTTATCAGGGCTCCGATGGCTACACCTTC.

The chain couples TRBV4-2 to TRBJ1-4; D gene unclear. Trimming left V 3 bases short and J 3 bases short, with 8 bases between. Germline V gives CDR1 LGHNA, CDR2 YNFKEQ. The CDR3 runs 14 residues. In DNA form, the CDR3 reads TGTGCCAGCAGCCAGGGCAGAGCTAATGAAAAACTGTTTTTT. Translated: CASSQGRANEKLFF.

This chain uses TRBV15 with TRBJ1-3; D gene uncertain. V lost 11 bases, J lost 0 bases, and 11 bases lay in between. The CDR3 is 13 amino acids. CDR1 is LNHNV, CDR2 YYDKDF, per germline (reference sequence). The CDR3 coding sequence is TGTGCCGCTAAACAGTTCTCTGGAAACACCATATATTTT. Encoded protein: CAAKQFSGNTIYF.

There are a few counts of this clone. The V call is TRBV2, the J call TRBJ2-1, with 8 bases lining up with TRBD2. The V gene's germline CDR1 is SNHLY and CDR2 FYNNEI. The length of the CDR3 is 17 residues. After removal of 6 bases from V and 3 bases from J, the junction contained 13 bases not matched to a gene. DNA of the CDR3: TGTGCCAGCAGCCCTCTTAGCGGGATAGCTCTCTACAATGAGCAGTTCTTC. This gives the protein CASSPLSGIALYNEQFF.

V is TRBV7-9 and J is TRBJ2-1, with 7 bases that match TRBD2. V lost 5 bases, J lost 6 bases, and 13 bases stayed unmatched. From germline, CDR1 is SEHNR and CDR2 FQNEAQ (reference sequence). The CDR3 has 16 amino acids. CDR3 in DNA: TGTGCCAGCAGCCCCCTTGTGACGGGAGGATTCAATGAGCAGTTCTTC. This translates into CASSPLVTGGFNEQFF.

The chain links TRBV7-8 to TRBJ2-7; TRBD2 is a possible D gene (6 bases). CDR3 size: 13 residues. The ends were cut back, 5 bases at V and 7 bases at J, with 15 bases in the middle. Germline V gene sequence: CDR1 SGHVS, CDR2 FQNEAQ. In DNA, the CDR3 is TGTGCCAGCAGCATTACGGTAGGAGGGGAGCAGTACTTC. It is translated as CASSITVGGEQYF.

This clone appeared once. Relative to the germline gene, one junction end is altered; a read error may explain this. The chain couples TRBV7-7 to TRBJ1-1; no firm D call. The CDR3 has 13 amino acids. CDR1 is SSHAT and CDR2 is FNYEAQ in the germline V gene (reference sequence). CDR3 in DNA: TGTGCTAGCAGCTTAGTCCGCGGAACTGAAGCTTTCTTT. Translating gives CASSLVRGTEAFF.

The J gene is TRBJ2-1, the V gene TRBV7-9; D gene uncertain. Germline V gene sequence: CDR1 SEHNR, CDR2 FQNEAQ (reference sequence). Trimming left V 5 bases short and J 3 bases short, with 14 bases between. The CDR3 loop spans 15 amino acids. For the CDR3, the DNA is TGTGCCAGCAGCCCCCGACTCCAGATCTACAATGAGCAGTTCTTC. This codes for CASSPRLQIYNEQFF.

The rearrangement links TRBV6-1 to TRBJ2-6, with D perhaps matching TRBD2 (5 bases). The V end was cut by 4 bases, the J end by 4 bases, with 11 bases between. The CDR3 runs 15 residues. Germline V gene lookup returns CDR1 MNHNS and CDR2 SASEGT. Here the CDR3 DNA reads TGTGCCAGCAGTGTTCGGGGTCCCGGGGCCAACGTCCTGACTTTC. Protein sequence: CASSVRGPGANVLTF.

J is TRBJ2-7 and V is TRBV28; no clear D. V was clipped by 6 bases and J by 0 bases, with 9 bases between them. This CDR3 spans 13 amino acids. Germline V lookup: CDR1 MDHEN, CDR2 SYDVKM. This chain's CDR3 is CASSRHGSYEQYF. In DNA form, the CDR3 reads TGTGCCAGCAGCCGCCACGGCTCCTACGAGCAGTACTTC.

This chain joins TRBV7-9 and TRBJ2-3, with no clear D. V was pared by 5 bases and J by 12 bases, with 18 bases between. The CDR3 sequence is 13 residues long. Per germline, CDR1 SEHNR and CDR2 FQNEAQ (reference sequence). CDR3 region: CASSKLSLTPQYF. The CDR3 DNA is TGTGCCAGCAGCAAGTTATCTCTGACACCCCAGTATTTT. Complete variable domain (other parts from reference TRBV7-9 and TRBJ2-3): DTGVSQNPRHKITKRGQNVTFRCDPISEHNRLYWYRQTLGQGPEFLTYFQNEAQLEKSRLLSDRFSAERPKGSFSTLEIQRTEQGDSAMYLCASSKLSLTPQYFGPGTRLTVL.

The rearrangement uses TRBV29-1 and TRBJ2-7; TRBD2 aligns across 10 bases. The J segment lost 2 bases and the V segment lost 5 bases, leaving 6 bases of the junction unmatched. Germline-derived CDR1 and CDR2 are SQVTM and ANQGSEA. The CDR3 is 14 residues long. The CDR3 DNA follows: TGCAGCGTTATAGGACTAGCGGAGACCTACGAGCAGTACTTC. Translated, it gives CSVIGLAETYEQYF.

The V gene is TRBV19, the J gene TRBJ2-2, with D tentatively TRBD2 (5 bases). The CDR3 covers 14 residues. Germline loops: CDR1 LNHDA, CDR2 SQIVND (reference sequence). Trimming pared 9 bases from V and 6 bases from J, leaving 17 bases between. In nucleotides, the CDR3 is TGTGCCAGCAAAGGTCAACTAGGCTCCGGGGAGCTGTTTTTT. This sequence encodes CASKGQLGSGELFF. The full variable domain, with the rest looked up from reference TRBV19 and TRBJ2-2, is DGGITQSPKYLFRKEGQNVTLSCEQNLNHDAMYWYRQDPGQGLRLIYYSQIVNDFQKGDIAEGYSVSREKKESFPLTVTSAQKNPTAFYLCASKGQLGSGELFFGEGSRLTVL.

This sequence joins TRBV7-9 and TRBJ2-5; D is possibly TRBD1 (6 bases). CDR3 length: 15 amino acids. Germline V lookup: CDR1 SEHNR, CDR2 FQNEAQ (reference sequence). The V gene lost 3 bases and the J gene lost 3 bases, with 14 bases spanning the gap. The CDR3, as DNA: TGTGCCAGCAGCTTGGACTTGGGGGCCGAAGAGACCCAGTACTTC. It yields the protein CASSLDLGAEETQYF.

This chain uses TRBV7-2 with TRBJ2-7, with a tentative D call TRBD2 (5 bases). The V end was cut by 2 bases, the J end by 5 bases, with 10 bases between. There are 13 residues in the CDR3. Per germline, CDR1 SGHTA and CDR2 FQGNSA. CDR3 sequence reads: CASSLYVRDEQYF. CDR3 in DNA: TGTGCCAGCAGCTTATATGTGAGGGACGAGCAGTACTTC. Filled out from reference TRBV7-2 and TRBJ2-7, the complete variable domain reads GAGVSQSPSNKVTEKGKDVELRCDPISGHTALYWYRQSLGQGLEFLIYFQGNSAPDKSGLPSDRFSAERTGGSVSTLTIQRTQQEDSAVYLCASSLYVRDEQYFGPGTRLTVT.

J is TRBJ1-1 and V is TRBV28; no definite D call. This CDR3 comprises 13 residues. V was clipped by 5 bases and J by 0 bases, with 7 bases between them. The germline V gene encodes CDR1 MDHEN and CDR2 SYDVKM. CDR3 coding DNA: TGTGCCAGCAGTCAAGCGTTGAACACTGAAGCTTTCTTT. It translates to CASSQALNTEAFF.

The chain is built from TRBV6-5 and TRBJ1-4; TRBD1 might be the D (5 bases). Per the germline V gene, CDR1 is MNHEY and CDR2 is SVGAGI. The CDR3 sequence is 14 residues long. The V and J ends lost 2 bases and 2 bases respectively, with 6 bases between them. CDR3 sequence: CASSYGGTNEKLFF. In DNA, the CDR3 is TGTGCCAGCAGTTACGGGGGGACTAATGAAAAACTGTTTTTT.

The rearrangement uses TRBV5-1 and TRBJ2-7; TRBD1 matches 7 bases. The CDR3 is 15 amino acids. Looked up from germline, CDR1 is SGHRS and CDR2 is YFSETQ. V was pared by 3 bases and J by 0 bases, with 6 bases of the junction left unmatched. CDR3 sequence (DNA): TGCGCCAGCAGCTCGAGGACAGGAAGCTCCTACGAGCAGTACTTC. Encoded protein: CASSSRTGSSYEQYF.

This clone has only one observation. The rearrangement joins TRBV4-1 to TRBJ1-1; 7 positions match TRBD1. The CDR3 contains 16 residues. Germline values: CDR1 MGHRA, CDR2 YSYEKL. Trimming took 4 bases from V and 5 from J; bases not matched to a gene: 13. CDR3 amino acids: CASSPTPTGTGTEAFF. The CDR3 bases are TGCGCCAGCAGCCCTACCCCGACAGGGACTGGGACTGAAGCTTTCTTT.